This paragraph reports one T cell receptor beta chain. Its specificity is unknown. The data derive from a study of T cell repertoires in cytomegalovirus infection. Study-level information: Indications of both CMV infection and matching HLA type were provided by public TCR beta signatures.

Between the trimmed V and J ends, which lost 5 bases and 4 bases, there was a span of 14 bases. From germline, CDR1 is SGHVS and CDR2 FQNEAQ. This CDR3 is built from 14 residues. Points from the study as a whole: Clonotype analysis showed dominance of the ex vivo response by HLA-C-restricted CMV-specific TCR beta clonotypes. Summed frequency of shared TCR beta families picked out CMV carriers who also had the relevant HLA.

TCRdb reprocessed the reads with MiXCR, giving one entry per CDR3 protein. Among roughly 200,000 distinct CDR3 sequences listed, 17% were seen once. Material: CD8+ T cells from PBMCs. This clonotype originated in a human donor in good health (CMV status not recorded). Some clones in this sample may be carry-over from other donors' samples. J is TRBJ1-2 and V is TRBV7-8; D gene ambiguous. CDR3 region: CASSPRGYAYGYTF. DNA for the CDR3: TGTGCCAGCAGCCCCCGAGGTTACGCCTATGGCTACACCTTC.